This TCR beta chain was obtained from a study of T-cell reconstitution after alpha-beta-depleted transplantation in children. Study conclusions and caveats: In patients about two months after transplant, alpha-beta T cells reportedly arose from several hundred expanded graft clones. Among T cells one year after transplant, newly produced cells accounted for most counts and diversity. The origin of high day-60 TCRbeta diversity in some patients lay in surviving recipient T cells and thymic progenitors.

As it was prepared, the TCRbeta library received unique molecular identifiers. TCRdb used MiXCR to reprocess the PCR reads, holding one entry per CDR3 protein. The sample gives hundreds of thousands of distinct CDR3 sequences, approximately 10% of which show up once; roughly 27% is in the top ten. This clonotype was seen repeatedly, ten times or more. Its antigen is not known. The CDR3 has 15 residues. Germline V gives CDR1 SEHNR, CDR2 FQNEAQ (reference sequence). V dropped 4 bases and J dropped 1 base, with 10 bases sitting between them. The sample was PBMCs, taken before TCRalphabeta/CD19-depleted stem cell transplant. The TCR sequence derives from a child under two years old with acute myeloid leukemia, due to receive a stem cell transplant. This rearrangement joins TRBV7-9 to TRBJ1-4; D ambiguous. The CDR3 DNA reads as TGTGCCAGCAGCTCTAGGAGGATAACTAATGAAAAACTGTTTTTT. Its translation: CASSSRRITNEKLFF.